Listed below are T cell receptor beta chains from one sample, sequenced in a study of shared clonotypes between healthy human individuals. TCRdb keeps only in-frame clones here, not all; method: immunoSEQ multiplex PCR. Of 2,500,000 or so clones listed, 93% are singletons. Sequencing input: naive CD4+ T cells from PBMCs. The source of these receptors is a man between 18 and 35 years old in good health. Some clones in this sample may be carry-over from other donors' samples. Each CDR3 is given with its conserved first and last residue. Each record gives: CDR3 protein, CDR3 DNA, J gene, V gene, clone size, D gene. The D gene is left open where the match is weak. Where a row states a size, it is once, few, many or the class of an expanded clone; other rows omit it.

CDR3: CASSSGGLLVPYEQYF; DNA: TGTGCCAGTAGTAGCGGGGGGTTACTAGTACCCTACGAGCAGTACTTC; J: TRBJ2-7; V: TRBV19; size: .; D: TRBD2
CDR3: CASSSLAGATDTQYF; DNA: TGTGCCAGCAGCTCCCTAGCGGGCGCTACAGATACGCAGTATTTT; J: TRBJ2-3; V: TRBV7-9; size: .; D: TRBD2
CDR3: CASSRTENYGYTF; DNA: TGTGCCAGCAGCCGGACCGAGAACTATGGCTACACCTTC; J: TRBJ1-2; V: TRBV7-6; size: .; D: .
CDR3: CASSLLRSLPNTQYF; DNA: TGTGCCAGCAGCTTGCTGAGATCCCTCCCGAATACGCAGTATTTT; J: TRBJ2-3; V: TRBV5-5; size: .; D: .
CDR3: CASSTHDSQETQYF; DNA: TGTGCCAGCAGTACTCACGACTCTCAAGAGACCCAGTACTTC; J: TRBJ2-5; V: TRBV25-1; size: .; D: .
CDR3: CASSVTGVNTEAFF; DNA: TGTGCCAGCAGCGTAACGGGGGTGAACACTGAAGCTTTCTTT; J: TRBJ1-1; V: TRBV9; size: .; D: .
CDR3: CASSSLVDTQYF; DNA: TGTGCCAGCAGTTCTCTAGTAGATACGCAGTATTTT; J: TRBJ2-3; V: TRBV7-9; size: .; D: .
CDR3: CASSFSGDEKLFF; DNA: TGTGCCAGCAGCTTTTCGGGAGACGAAAAACTGTTTTTT; J: TRBJ1-4; V: TRBV7-2; size: .; D: .
CDR3: CASSSQGASGRAWTGELFF; DNA: TGCGCCAGCAGCTCACAAGGGGCTAGCGGGAGGGCATGGACCGGGGAGCTGTTTTTT; J: TRBJ2-2; V: TRBV4-1; size: .; D: TRBD2
CDR3: CASKVGTGYEQYF; DNA: TGTGCCAGCAAGGTAGGGACCGGGTACGAGCAGTACTTC; J: TRBJ2-7; V: TRBV2; size: .; D: .
CDR3: CASSLQPLAGGPAGELFF; DNA: TGTGCCAGCAGCCTCCAGCCACTAGCGGGAGGGCCGGCCGGGGAGCTGTTTTTT; J: TRBJ2-2; V: TRBV7-2; size: .; D: TRBD2
CDR3: CASSRGLAGVLEQFF; DNA: TGCGCCAGCAGCCGGGGACTAGCGGGAGTACTTGAGCAGTTCTTC; J: TRBJ2-1; V: TRBV4-1; size: .; D: TRBD2
CDR3: CASSELVSNQPQHF; DNA: TGTGCCAGCAGTGAACTGGTAAGCAATCAGCCCCAGCATTTT; J: TRBJ1-5; V: TRBV2; size: .; D: .
CDR3: CASSFGVNRGLGQETQYF; DNA: TGTGCCAGCAGCTTCGGAGTAAACAGGGGATTAGGGCAAGAGACCCAGTACTTC; J: TRBJ2-5; V: TRBV7-8; size: .; D: TRBD1
CDR3: CASSVGGETQYF; DNA: TGTGCCAGCAGTGTGGGTGGAGAGACCCAGTACTTC; J: TRBJ2-5; V: TRBV6-1; size: once; D: .
CDR3: CASSPRQGANYGYTF; DNA: TGTGCCAGCAGCCCCCGACAGGGGGCTAACTATGGCTACACCTTC; J: TRBJ1-2; V: TRBV7-2; size: once; D: TRBD1
CDR3: CASSETSGRGSSYEQYF; DNA: TGTGCCAGCAGTGAGACTAGCGGGAGGGGATCCTCCTACGAGCAGTACTTC; J: TRBJ2-7; V: TRBV2; size: .; D: TRBD2
CDR3: CASRRPGTASSYNEQFF; DNA: TGTGCCAGCAGGCGGCCCGGGACAGCGAGCTCCTACAATGAGCAGTTCTTC; J: TRBJ2-1; V: TRBV28; size: .; D: TRBD1
CDR3: CASSLVFSPLHF; DNA: TGTGCCAGCAGCTTAGTTTTTTCACCCCTCCACTTT; J: TRBJ1-6; V: TRBV7-2; size: .; D: .
CDR3: CACKTSGSTGELFF; DNA: TGTGCCTGCAAGACTAGCGGGAGTACAGGGGAGCTGTTTTTT; J: TRBJ2-2; V: TRBV7-3; size: few; D: TRBD2
CDR3: CASSGGTSGSREQYF; DNA: TGTGCCAGCAGCGGGGGGACTAGCGGGAGCCGCGAGCAGTACTTC; J: TRBJ2-7; V: TRBV28; size: once; D: TRBD2
CDR3: CASSHTRLASYEQYF; DNA: TGTGCCAGCAGCCATACGAGACTAGCGTCCTACGAGCAGTACTTC; J: TRBJ2-7; V: TRBV9; size: .; D: TRBD2
CDR3: CASSLSSGSSDTQYF; DNA: TGTGCCAGCAGCTTGTCTAGCGGGAGCTCAGATACGCAGTATTTT; J: TRBJ2-3; V: TRBV5-4; size: .; D: TRBD2
CDR3: CASSPRRSNKETQYF; DNA: TGTGCCAGCAGCCCCAGGCGGTCGAACAAAGAGACCCAGTACTTC; J: TRBJ2-5; V: TRBV7-2; size: .; D: .
CDR3: CASRDWGGNTIYF; DNA: TGTGCCAGCAGGGATTGGGGCGGAAACACCATATATTTT; J: TRBJ1-3; V: TRBV7-2; size: .; D: .
CDR3: CASSFLAGGGTDTQYF; DNA: TGTGCCAGCAGCTTCCTAGCGGGTGGGGGCACAGATACGCAGTATTTT; J: TRBJ2-3; V: TRBV5-4; size: .; D: TRBD2
CDR3: CASSFRADRETQYF; DNA: TGTGCCAGCAGCTTCCGGGCAGACCGGGAGACCCAGTACTTC; J: TRBJ2-5; V: TRBV5-4; size: .; D: .
CDR3: CASSLGAPYQETQYF; DNA: TGTGCCAGCAGCTTGGGGGCCCCTTACCAAGAGACCCAGTACTTC; J: TRBJ2-5; V: TRBV5-4; size: .; D: .
CDR3: CATSLRGPGELFF; DNA: TGTGCCACCAGCTTGAGGGGTCCCGGGGAGCTGTTTTTT; J: TRBJ2-2; V: TRBV15; size: .; D: .
CDR3: CASSLRGDRVTF; DNA: TGTGCCAGCAGTTTAAGGGGGGACAGGGTCACCTTC; J: TRBJ1-2; V: TRBV28; size: once; D: TRBD1
CDR3: CASSFRGPEGEAFF; DNA: TGTGCCAGCAGCTTTAGGGGGCCTGAGGGTGAAGCTTTCTTT; J: TRBJ1-1; V: TRBV7-3; size: .; D: TRBD1
CDR3: CASGVGGRAYEQYF; DNA: TGTGCCAGCGGGGTGGGCGGGAGAGCCTACGAGCAGTACTTC; J: TRBJ2-7; V: TRBV28; size: .; D: TRBD2
CDR3: CASSLSTNSYEQYF; DNA: TGTGCCAGCAGTTTATCAACCAATTCCTACGAGCAGTACTTC; J: TRBJ2-7; V: TRBV27; size: .; D: .
CDR3: CASYIGGGTPGELFF; DNA: TGTGCCAGCTATATAGGTGGCGGGACCCCCGGGGAGCTGTTTTTT; J: TRBJ2-2; V: TRBV28; size: once; D: .
CDR3: CASSLFEPGKYTF; DNA: TGTGCCAGCAGTTTATTTGAGCCCGGTAAATACACCTTC; J: TRBJ1-2; V: TRBV28; size: once; D: .
CDR3: CASSDDRFLTDTQYF; DNA: TGTGCCAGCAGCGACGACAGGTTCCTCACAGATACGCAGTATTTT; J: TRBJ2-3; V: TRBV21-1; size: .; D: .
CDR3: CASSYLAGGQETQYF; DNA: TGTGCCAGCAGTTATCTAGCGGGAGGACAAGAGACCCAGTACTTC; J: TRBJ2-5; V: TRBV6-5; size: .; D: TRBD2
CDR3: CASRSSGYYGYTF; DNA: TGTGCCAGCAGATCCTCAGGGTACTATGGCTACACCTTC; J: TRBJ1-2; V: TRBV27; size: .; D: .
CDR3: CASSEAGGKGSYEQYF; DNA: TGTGCCAGCAGTGAAGCGGGGGGAAAAGGTTCCTACGAGCAGTACTTC; J: TRBJ2-7; V: TRBV2; size: .; D: .
CDR3: CAWSLPPPSPLHF; DNA: TGTGCCTGGAGTCTCCCTCCCCCCTCACCCCTCCACTTT; J: TRBJ1-6; V: TRBV30; size: .; D: .
CDR3: CATSREQSYEQYF; DNA: TGTGCCACCAGCAGAGAACAGTCCTACGAGCAGTACTTC; J: TRBJ2-7; V: TRBV15; size: .; D: .